This T cell receptor beta chain was sequenced in a study of shared clonotypes between healthy human individuals. V was cut by 7 bases and J by 0 bases, with 13 bases left in between. The CDR3 has 15 residues. Germline CDR1 LNHDA, CDR2 SQIVND (reference sequence). Here immunoSEQ multiplex PCR was the method, and the copy in TCRdb shows in-frame clones only, minus some. The table has some 2.1 million clones, roughly 93% seen once; the top ten hold about 1.6%. CD8 cells classed as naive were CD45RO-negative and positively selected for CCR7, excluding terminally differentiated effector memory CD45RA+ cells.

The rearrangement links TRBV19 to TRBJ1-5; weak D call: TRBD1 (5 bases). This TCR derives from a man aged 18 to 30 in good health. Some clones in this sample may be carry-over from other donors' samples. The specimen was naive CD8+ T cells from PBMCs. CDR3 nucleotide sequence: TGTGCCAGTACAATCGGGGGTTATAGCAATCAGCCCCAGCATTTT. Translating it yields CASTIGGYSNQPQHF.